This TCR beta chain was identified during a study of blood T cell repertoires in COVID-19. The CDR3 runs 11 residues. Germline loops: CDR1 SGHDN, CDR2 FVKESK. Between the trimmed V and J ends, which lost 8 bases and 9 bases, there was a span of 11 bases. Generated by immunoSEQ multiplex PCR, the TCRdb table keeps only in-frame clones and is missing some. Among hundreds of thousands of clones listed, approximately 86% were seen once. The sequenced material came from peripheral blood. The chain joins TRBV14 to TRBJ1-3; maybe TRBD1 (5 bases). This TCR was sampled from an elderly man with acute or convalescent COVID-19. The CDR3 nucleotides read TGTGCCAGCGGTGGGGCCTTCACCATATATTTT. It translates to CASGGAFTIYF.